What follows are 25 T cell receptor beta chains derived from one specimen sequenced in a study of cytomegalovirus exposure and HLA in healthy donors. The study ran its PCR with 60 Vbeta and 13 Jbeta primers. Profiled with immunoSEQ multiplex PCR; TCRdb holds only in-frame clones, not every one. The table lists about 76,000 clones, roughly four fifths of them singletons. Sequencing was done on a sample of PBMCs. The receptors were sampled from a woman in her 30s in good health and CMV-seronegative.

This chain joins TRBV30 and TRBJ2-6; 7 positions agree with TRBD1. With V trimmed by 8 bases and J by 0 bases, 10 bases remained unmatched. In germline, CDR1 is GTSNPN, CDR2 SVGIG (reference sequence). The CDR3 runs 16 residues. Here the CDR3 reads CAGNTGTASGANVLTF. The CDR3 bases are TGTGCCGGTAATACCGGGACAGCCTCTGGGGCCAACGTCCTGACTTTC.

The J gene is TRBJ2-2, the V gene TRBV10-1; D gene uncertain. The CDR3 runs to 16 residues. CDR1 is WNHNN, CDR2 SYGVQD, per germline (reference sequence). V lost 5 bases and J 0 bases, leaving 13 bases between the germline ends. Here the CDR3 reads CASSPLGRSNTGELFF. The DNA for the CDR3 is TGCGCCAGCAGTCCCTTGGGCAGATCGAACACCGGGGAGCTGTTTTTT.

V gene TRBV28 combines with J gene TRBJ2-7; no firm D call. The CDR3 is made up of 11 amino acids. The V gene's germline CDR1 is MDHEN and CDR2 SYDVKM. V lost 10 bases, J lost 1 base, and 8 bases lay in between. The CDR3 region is CATSESYEQYF. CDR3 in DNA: TGTGCCACCTCCGAGTCCTACGAGCAGTACTTC.

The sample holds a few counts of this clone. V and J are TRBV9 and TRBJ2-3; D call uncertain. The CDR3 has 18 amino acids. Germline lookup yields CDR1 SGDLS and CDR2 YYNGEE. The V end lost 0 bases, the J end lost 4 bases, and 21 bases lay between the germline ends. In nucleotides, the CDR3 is TGTGCCAGCAGCGTAGAGGAGAGACTGGCTCTTGGTGCAGATACGCAGTATTTT. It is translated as CASSVEERLALGADTQYF. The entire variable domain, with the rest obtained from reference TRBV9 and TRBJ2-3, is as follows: DSGVTQTPKHLITATGQRVTLRCSPRSGDLSVYWYQQSLDQGLQFLIQYYNGEERAKGNILERFSAQQFPDLHSELNLSSLELGDSALYFCASSVEERLALGADTQYFGPGTRLTVL.

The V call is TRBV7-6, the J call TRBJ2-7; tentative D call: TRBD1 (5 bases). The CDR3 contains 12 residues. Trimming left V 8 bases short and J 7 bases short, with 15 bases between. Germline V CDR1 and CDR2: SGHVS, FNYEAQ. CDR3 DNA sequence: TGTGCCAGCCGAGACAGTACGGTAGAGCAGTACTTC. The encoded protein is CASRDSTVEQYF. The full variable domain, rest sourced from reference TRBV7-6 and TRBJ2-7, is GAGVSQSPRYKVTKRGQDVALRCDPISGHVSLYWYRQALGQGPEFLTYFNYEAQQDKSGLPNDRFSAERPEGSISTLTIQRTEQRDSAMYRCASRDSTVEQYFGPGTRLTVT.

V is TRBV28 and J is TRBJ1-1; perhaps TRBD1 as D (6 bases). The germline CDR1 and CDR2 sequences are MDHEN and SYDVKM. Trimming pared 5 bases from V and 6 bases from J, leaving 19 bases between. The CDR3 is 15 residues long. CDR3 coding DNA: TGTGCCAGCAGTATGACCAGGACAGCCTCCCCTGAAGCTTTCTTT. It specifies CASSMTRTASPEAFF.

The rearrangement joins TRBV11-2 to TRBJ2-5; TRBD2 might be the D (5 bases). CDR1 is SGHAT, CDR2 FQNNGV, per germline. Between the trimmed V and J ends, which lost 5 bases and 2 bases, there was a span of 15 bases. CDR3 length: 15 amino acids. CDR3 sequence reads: CASSPGKAYQETQYF. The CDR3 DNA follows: TGTGCCAGCAGCCCCGGGAAGGCCTATCAAGAGACCCAGTACTTC.

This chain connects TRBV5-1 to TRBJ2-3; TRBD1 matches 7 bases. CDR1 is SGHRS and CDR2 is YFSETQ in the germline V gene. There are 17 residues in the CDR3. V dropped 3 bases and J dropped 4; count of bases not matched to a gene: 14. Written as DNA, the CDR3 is TGCGCCAGCAGCTCTATAAACAGGGGATTGTTCGCAGATACGCAGTATTTT. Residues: CASSSINRGLFADTQYF. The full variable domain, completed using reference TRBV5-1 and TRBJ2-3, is KAGVTQTPRYLIKTRGQQVTLSCSPISGHRSVSWYQQTPGQGLQFLFEYFSETQRNKGNFPGRFSGRQFSNSRSEMNVSTLELGDSALYLCASSSINRGLFADTQYFGPGTRLTVL.

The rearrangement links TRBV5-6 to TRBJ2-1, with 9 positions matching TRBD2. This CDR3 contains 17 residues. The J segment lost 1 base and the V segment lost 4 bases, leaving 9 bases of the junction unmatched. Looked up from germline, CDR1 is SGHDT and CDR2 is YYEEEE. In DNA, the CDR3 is TGTGCCAGCAGCGCCCGCGGACTAGCGTCATCCTACAATGAGCAGTTCTTC. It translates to CASSARGLASSYNEQFF.

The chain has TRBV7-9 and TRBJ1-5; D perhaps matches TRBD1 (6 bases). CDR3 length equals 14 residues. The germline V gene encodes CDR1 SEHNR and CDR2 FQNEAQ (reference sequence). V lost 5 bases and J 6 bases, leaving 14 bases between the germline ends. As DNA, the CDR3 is TGTGCCAGCAGCCCCTCAGGGGCCGGTCAGCCCCAGCATTTT. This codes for CASSPSGAGQPQHF.

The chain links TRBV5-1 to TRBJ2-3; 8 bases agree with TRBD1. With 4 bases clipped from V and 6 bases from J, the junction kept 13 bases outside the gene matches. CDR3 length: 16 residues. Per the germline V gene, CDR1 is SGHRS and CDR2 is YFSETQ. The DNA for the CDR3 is TGCGCCAGCAGCCCCCCCCTTGACAGGGGAGGTGATACGCAGTATTTT. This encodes CASSPPLDRGGDTQYF.

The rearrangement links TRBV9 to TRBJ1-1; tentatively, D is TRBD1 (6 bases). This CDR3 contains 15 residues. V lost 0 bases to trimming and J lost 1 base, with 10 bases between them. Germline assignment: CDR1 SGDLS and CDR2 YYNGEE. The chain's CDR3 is CASSVAQGQNTEAFF. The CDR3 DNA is TGTGCCAGCAGCGTAGCTCAGGGACAGAACACTGAAGCTTTCTTT.

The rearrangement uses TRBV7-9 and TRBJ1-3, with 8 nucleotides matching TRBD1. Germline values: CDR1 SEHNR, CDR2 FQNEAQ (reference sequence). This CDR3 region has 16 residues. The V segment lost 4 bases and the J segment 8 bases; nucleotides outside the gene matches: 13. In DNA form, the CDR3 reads TGTGCCAGCAGCTACGGACAGGGACGAGGCCTACACACCATATATTTT. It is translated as CASSYGQGRGLHTIYF. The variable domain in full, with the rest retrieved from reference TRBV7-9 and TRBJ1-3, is DTGVSQNPRHKITKRGQNVTFRCDPISEHNRLYWYRQTLGQGPEFLTYFQNEAQLEKSRLLSDRFSAERPKGSFSTLEIQRTEQGDSAMYLCASSYGQGRGLHTIYFGEGSWLTVV.

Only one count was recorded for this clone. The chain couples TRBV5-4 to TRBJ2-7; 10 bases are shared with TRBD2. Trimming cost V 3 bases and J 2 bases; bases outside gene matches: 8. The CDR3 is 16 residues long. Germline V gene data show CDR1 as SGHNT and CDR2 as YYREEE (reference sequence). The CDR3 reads CASSSIAGGRTYEQYF. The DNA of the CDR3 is TGTGCCAGCAGCTCTATAGCGGGAGGCAGGACCTACGAGCAGTACTTC.

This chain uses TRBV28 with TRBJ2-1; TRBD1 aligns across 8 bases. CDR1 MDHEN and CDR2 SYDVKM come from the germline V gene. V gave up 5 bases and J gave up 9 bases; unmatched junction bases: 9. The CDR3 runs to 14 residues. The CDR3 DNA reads TGTGCCAGCAGTACGGACAGGGTAGGCGCTGAGCAGTTCTTC. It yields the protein CASSTDRVGAEQFF.

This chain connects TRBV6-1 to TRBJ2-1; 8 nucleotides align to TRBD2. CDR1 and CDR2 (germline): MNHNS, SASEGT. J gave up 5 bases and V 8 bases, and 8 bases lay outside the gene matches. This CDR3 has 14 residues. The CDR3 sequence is CASDSGIEHNEQFF. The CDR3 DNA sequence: TGTGCCAGCGATAGCGGGATCGAACACAATGAGCAGTTCTTC.

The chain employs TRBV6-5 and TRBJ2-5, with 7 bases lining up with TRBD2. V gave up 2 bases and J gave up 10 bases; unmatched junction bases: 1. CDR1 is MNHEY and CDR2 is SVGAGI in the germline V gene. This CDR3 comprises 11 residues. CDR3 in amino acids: CASSYPGGQYF. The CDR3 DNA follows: TGTGCCAGCAGTTACCCGGGGGGCCAGTACTTC.

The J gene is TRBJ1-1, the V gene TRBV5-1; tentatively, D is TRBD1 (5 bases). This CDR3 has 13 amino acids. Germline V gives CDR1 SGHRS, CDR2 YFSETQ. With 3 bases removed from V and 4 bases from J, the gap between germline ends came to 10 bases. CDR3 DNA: TGCGCCAGCAGCTCGCTAGGGGCCACTGAAGCTTTCTTT. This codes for CASSSLGATEAFF.

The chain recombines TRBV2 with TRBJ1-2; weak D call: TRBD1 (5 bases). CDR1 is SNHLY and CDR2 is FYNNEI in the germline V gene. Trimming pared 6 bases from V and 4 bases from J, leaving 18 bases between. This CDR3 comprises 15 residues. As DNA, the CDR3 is TGTGCCAGCAGCCCTGGGACGGGAGTTCTCTATGGCTACACCTTC. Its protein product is CASSPGTGVLYGYTF.

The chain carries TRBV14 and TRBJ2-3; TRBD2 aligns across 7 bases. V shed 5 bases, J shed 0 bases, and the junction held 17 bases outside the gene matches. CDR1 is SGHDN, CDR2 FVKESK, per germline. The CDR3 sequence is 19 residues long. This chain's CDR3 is CASSSDLRWSGISTDTQYF. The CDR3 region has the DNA TGTGCCAGCAGCTCGGACCTCAGATGGAGCGGGATCAGCACAGATACGCAGTATTTT.

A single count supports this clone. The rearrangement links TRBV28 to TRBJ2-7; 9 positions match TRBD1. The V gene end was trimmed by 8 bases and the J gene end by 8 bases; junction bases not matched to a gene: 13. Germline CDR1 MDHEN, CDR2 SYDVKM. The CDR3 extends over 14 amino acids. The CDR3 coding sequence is TGTGCCAGCGGGTCCTCGGGACAGGGCTCTCAGCAGTACTTC. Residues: CASGSSGQGSQQYF.

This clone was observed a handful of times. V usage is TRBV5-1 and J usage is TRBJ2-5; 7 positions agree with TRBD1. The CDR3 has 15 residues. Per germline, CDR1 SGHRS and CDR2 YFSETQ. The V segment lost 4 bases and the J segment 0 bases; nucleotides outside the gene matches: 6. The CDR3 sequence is CASSGRDSYQETQYF. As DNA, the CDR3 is TGCGCCAGCAGCGGCAGGGACAGCTACCAAGAGACCCAGTACTTC.

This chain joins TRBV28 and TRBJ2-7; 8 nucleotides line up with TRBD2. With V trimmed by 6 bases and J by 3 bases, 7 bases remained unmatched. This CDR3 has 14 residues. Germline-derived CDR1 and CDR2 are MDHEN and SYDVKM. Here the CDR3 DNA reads TGTGCCAGCAGCCGCAGCGGGAGTGGCTACGAGCAGTACTTC. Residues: CASSRSGSGYEQYF.

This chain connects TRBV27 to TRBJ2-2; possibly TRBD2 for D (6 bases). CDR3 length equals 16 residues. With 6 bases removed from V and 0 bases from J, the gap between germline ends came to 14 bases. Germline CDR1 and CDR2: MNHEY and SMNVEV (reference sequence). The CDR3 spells CASRPPGLANTGELFF. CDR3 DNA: TGTGCCAGCAGGCCCCCGGGACTCGCGAACACCGGGGAGCTGTTTTTT.

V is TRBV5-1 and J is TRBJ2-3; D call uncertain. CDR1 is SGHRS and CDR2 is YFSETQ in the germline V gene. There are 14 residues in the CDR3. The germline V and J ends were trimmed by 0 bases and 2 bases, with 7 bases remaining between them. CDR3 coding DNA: TGCGCCAGCAGCTTGGACGGAGTCACAGATACGCAGTATTTT. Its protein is CASSLDGVTDTQYF.